This is a list of T cell receptor beta chains from one sample in a study of T cell repertoires in cytomegalovirus infection. TCRdb processed the reads anew with MiXCR; each CDR3 protein has one entry. This table holds roughly 78,000 distinct CDR3 sequences, approximately 39% found once. Their cognate antigens are unknown. Source: CD8+ T cells from cultured PBMCs, taken from culture after CMV antigen stimulation. The receptor source for this set is a human donor in good health (CMV status not recorded). Some clones in this sample may be carry-over from other donors' samples. The CDR3 runs from the conserved cysteine through the conserved F or W. A D gene is named only where the DNA matches it firmly. Not all rows give a size; the values are once, few, many and, for expanded clones, a class.

j_gene: TRBJ1-1
abundance: few
v_gene: TRBV27
d_gene: NA
CDR3aa: CASSLSRGPLNTEAFF
CDR3nt: TGTGCCAGCAGTTTATCTCGCGGCCCGTTGAACACTGAAGCTTTCTTT

j_gene: TRBJ1-5
abundance: few
v_gene: TRBV7-6
d_gene: TRBD1
CDR3aa: CASSDGTGVRTDQPQHF
CDR3nt: TGTGCCAGCTCGGACGGGACAGGGGTTAGAACGGATCAGCCCCAGCATTTT

j_gene: TRBJ1-5
abundance: NA
v_gene: TRBV2
d_gene: NA
CDR3aa: CASGDNQPQHF
CDR3nt: TGTGCCAGCGGGGATAATCAGCCCCAGCATTTT

j_gene: TRBJ1-1
abundance: NA
v_gene: TRBV7-9
d_gene: NA
CDR3aa: CASSLEAEQNTEAVF
CDR3nt: TGTGCCAGCAGCTTAGAGGCAGAGCAGAACACTGAAGCTGTCTTT

j_gene: TRBJ1-5
abundance: NA
v_gene: TRBV6-1
d_gene: TRBD1
CDR3aa: CASRDRRQNSNQPQHF
CDR3nt: TGTGCCAGCAGGGACAGGAGGCAGAATAGCAATCAGCCCCAGCATTTT

j_gene: TRBJ1-1
abundance: few
v_gene: TRBV7-2
d_gene: NA
CDR3aa: CASSSLGGHTEAFF
CDR3nt: TGTGCCAGCAGCTCCCTGGGCGGGCACACTGAAGCTTTCTTT

j_gene: TRBJ2-6
abundance: NA
v_gene: TRBV4-1
d_gene: TRBD1
CDR3aa: CASSLGTVVAGANVLTF
CDR3nt: TGCGCCAGCAGCCTTGGGACAGTAGTAGCAGGGGCCAACGTCCTGACTTTC

j_gene: TRBJ2-1
abundance: few
v_gene: TRBV12-3/TRBV12-4
d_gene: TRBD1
CDR3aa: CASSFGQALNEQFF
CDR3nt: TGTGCCAGCAGTTTCGGACAGGCCTTGAATGAGCAGTTCTTC

j_gene: TRBJ1-4
abundance: NA
v_gene: TRBV2
d_gene: NA
CDR3aa: CATTDTRAANEKLFF
CDR3nt: TGTGCCACCACTGACACGCGGGCAGCTAATGAAAAACTGTTTTTT

j_gene: TRBJ1-1
abundance: NA
v_gene: TRBV9
d_gene: NA
CDR3aa: CASSRDWQNTEAFF
CDR3nt: TGTGCCAGCAGTCGGGACTGGCAGAACACTGAAGCTTTCTTT

j_gene: TRBJ1-6
abundance: NA
v_gene: TRBV6-5
d_gene: NA
CDR3aa: CASSYSADSPLHF
CDR3nt: TGTGCCAGCAGTTACTCTGCAGATTCACCCCTCCACTTT

j_gene: TRBJ2-1
abundance: NA
v_gene: TRBV4-1
d_gene: NA
CDR3aa: CASSQWTADFNEQFF
CDR3nt: TGCGCCAGCAGCCAATGGACAGCCGACTTTAATGAGCAGTTCTTC

j_gene: TRBJ2-1
abundance: NA
v_gene: TRBV7-9
d_gene: TRBD2
CDR3aa: CASSSADPGLAGGRSYNEQFF
CDR3nt: TGTGCCAGCAGCTCGGCCGACCCGGGACTAGCGGGGGGGCGATCCTACAATGAGCAGTTCTTC

j_gene: TRBJ2-1
abundance: few
v_gene: TRBV6-8
d_gene: NA
CDR3aa: CASSVNRDAAYNEQFF
CDR3nt: TGTGCCAGCAGTGTCAATAGGGATGCAGCCTACAATGAGCAGTTCTTC

j_gene: TRBJ1-1
abundance: NA
v_gene: TRBV25-1
d_gene: NA
CDR3aa: CASSEPLGGNTEAFF
CDR3nt: TGTGCCAGCAGTGAACCGCTGGGGGGGAACACTGAAGCTTTCTTT

j_gene: TRBJ1-1
abundance: NA
v_gene: TRBV6-2/TRBV6-3
d_gene: TRBD1
CDR3aa: CASSYSTARGDTEAFF
CDR3nt: TGTGCCAGCAGTTACTCGACCGCCAGGGGGGACACTGAAGCTTTCTTT

j_gene: TRBJ2-1
abundance: NA
v_gene: TRBV7-9
d_gene: NA
CDR3aa: CASSQSGMHYNEQFF
CDR3nt: TGTGCCAGCAGTCAATCAGGGATGCACTACAATGAGCAGTTCTTC

j_gene: TRBJ1-4
abundance: few
v_gene: TRBV4-1
d_gene: NA
CDR3aa: CASSQDGAGGVEKLFF
CDR3nt: TGCGCCAGCAGCCAAGATGGAGCGGGTGGGGTGGAAAAACTGTTTTTT

j_gene: TRBJ1-6
abundance: NA
v_gene: TRBV7-2
d_gene: TRBD1
CDR3aa: CASSLVSGTGASPLHF
CDR3nt: TGTGCCAGCAGCTTAGTAAGTGGGACAGGGGCCTCACCCCTCCACTTT

j_gene: TRBJ2-1
abundance: NA
v_gene: TRBV19
d_gene: TRBD1
CDR3aa: CASREGTGVHEQFF
CDR3nt: TGTGCCAGTCGAGAGGGGACAGGGGTCCATGAGCAGTTCTTC

j_gene: TRBJ2-2
abundance: few
v_gene: TRBV27
d_gene: NA
CDR3aa: CASKTGPNTGELFF
CDR3nt: TGTGCCAGCAAGACAGGACCTAACACCGGGGAGCTGTTTTTT

j_gene: TRBJ1-5
abundance: NA
v_gene: TRBV13
d_gene: NA
CDR3aa: CASSLGRDFNQPQHF
CDR3nt: TGTGCCAGCAGCTTAGGCCGGGACTTCAATCAGCCCCAGCATTTT

j_gene: TRBJ2-3
abundance: NA
v_gene: TRBV12-5
d_gene: NA
CDR3aa: CASGFRGLHGDTQYF
CDR3nt: TGTGCTAGTGGTTTTCGGGGGCTACACGGAGATACGCAGTATTTT

j_gene: TRBJ2-3
abundance: NA
v_gene: TRBV27
d_gene: NA
CDR3aa: CASSNTDTQYF
CDR3nt: TGTGCCAGCAGTAACACAGATACGCAGTATTTT

j_gene: TRBJ2-7
abundance: NA
v_gene: TRBV5-1
d_gene: NA
CDR3aa: CASSLGQVADEQYF
CDR3nt: TGCGCCAGCAGCTTGGGACAGGTAGCGGACGAGCAGTACTTC

j_gene: TRBJ1-1
abundance: many
v_gene: TRBV7-6
d_gene: NA
CDR3aa: CASSPVGEGTEAFF
CDR3nt: TGTGCCAGCAGCCCAGTCGGAGAGGGCACTGAAGCTTTCTTT

j_gene: TRBJ1-1
abundance: many
v_gene: TRBV7-8
d_gene: NA
CDR3aa: CASSPDRGAEAFF
CDR3nt: TGTGCCAGCAGCCCAGATCGGGGGGCTGAAGCTTTCTTT

j_gene: TRBJ2-3
abundance: NA
v_gene: TRBV7-9
d_gene: NA
CDR3aa: CASSFSRDLRRYTQYF
CDR3nt: TGTGCCAGCAGCTTTTCGCGGGATCTCCGTAGGTATACGCAGTATTTT

j_gene: TRBJ1-2
abundance: NA
v_gene: TRBV10-3
d_gene: NA
CDR3aa: CAISESFQGLNYGYTF
CDR3nt: TGTGCCATCAGTGAGTCTTTTCAGGGTCTGAACTATGGCTACACCTTC

j_gene: TRBJ1-5
abundance: NA
v_gene: TRBV7-2
d_gene: NA
CDR3aa: CASSLTPSYSNQPQHF
CDR3nt: TGTGCCAGCAGCTTAACCCCCAGTTACAGCAATCAGCCCCAGCATTTT

j_gene: TRBJ2-7
abundance: NA
v_gene: TRBV7-8
d_gene: NA
CDR3aa: CASSSRRGYEQYF
CDR3nt: TGTGCCAGCAGCTCACGGCGGGGCTACGAGCAGTACTTC

j_gene: TRBJ2-7
abundance: NA
v_gene: TRBV6-2/TRBV6-3
d_gene: NA
CDR3aa: CASSYVDPSSYEQYF
CDR3nt: TGTGCCAGCAGTTACGTGGACCCGAGCTCCTACGAGCAGTACTTC

j_gene: TRBJ2-1
abundance: few
v_gene: TRBV12-3/TRBV12-4
d_gene: NA
CDR3aa: CASSLFSVGGREQFF
CDR3nt: TGTGCCAGCAGTCTATTTTCTGTGGGGGGTAGGGAGCAGTTCTTC

j_gene: TRBJ2-7
abundance: NA
v_gene: TRBV6-2/TRBV6-3
d_gene: TRBD2
CDR3aa: CASTRLAGYDEQYF
CDR3nt: TGTGCCAGCACCCGACTAGCGGGGTATGACGAGCAGTACTTC

j_gene: TRBJ2-7
abundance: NA
v_gene: TRBV28
d_gene: NA
CDR3aa: CASAGDDEQYF
CDR3nt: TGTGCCAGCGCCGGGGATGACGAGCAGTACTTC

j_gene: TRBJ2-2
abundance: NA
v_gene: TRBV11-2
d_gene: TRBD2
CDR3aa: CASSWGLLATGELFF
CDR3nt: TGTGCCAGCAGCTGGGGACTACTCGCCACCGGGGAGCTGTTTTTT

j_gene: TRBJ1-2
abundance: few
v_gene: TRBV7-8
d_gene: NA
CDR3aa: CASSLDPFYGYTF
CDR3nt: TGTGCCAGCAGCTTAGATCCTTTCTATGGCTACACCTTC

j_gene: TRBJ2-7
abundance: few
v_gene: TRBV6-6
d_gene: NA
CDR3aa: CASSYGGKAYEQYF
CDR3nt: TGTGCCAGCAGTTACGGGGGAAAAGCGTACGAGCAGTACTTC

j_gene: TRBJ1-2
abundance: NA
v_gene: TRBV19
d_gene: NA
CDR3aa: CASSILGQNIYGYTF
CDR3nt: TGTGCCAGTAGTATTCTAGGACAGAACATCTATGGCTACACCTTC

j_gene: TRBJ2-7
abundance: NA
v_gene: TRBV6-5
d_gene: TRBD1
CDR3aa: CASSVKDRLSYEQYF
CDR3nt: TGTGCCAGCAGTGTAAAGGACAGGCTCTCCTACGAGCAGTACTTC